The 8 T cell receptor beta chains below were found in one sample sequenced in a study of blood T cell repertoires in COVID-19. Measured with immunoSEQ multiplex PCR; TCRdb has only the in-frame clones, and not every one. This sample carries 150,000 to 200,000 clones, 70% to 90% of them seen once, and the ten largest clones take around a sixth. The sample consisted of peripheral blood. The source of these receptors is a person in their 70s with COVID-19, enrolled during active disease.

The CDR3 protein is CASSQDTGSTDTQYF. The CDR3 nucleotides are TGCGCCAGCAGCCAAGATACGGGAAGCACAGATACGCAGTATTTT. J is TRBJ2-3 and V is TRBV4-3, with D tentatively TRBD2 (5 bases). V dropped 0 bases and J dropped 0 bases, with 7 bases sitting between them. The CDR3 runs 15 residues. Looked up from germline, CDR1 is LGHNA and CDR2 is YSLEER.

Notes on this clone: The germline gene is not matched at one end of the junction; a read error may be the cause. This chain joins TRBV5-4 and TRBJ2-7, with D tentatively TRBD1 (6 bases). The CDR3 covers 14 residues. Germline V gives CDR1 SGHNT, CDR2 YYREEE (reference sequence). The DNA for the CDR3 is TGTGCCAGCAGCTTGGTAGGTAGGACAGACGAACAGTACTTC. Amino acid sequence: CASSLVGRTDEQYF.

The chain has TRBV29-1 and TRBJ2-1; 7 nucleotides align to TRBD1. The V and J ends lost 3 bases and 2 bases, in that order; junction bases with no gene match: 4. This CDR3 comprises 14 residues. The germline V gene encodes CDR1 SQVTM and CDR2 ANQGSEA. CDR3 in amino acids: CSVDTGVPYNEQFF. For the CDR3, the DNA is TGCAGCGTTGATACAGGGGTTCCCTACAATGAGCAGTTCTTC.

This chain joins TRBV25-1 and TRBJ2-7; the D gene is possibly TRBD1 (6 bases). V dropped 6 bases and J dropped 0 bases, with 6 bases sitting between them. CDR3 size: 12 residues. Germline V gives CDR1 MGHDK, CDR2 SYGVNS. The CDR3 nucleotides read TGTGCCAGCAGGGACAGCTCCTACGAGCAGTACTTC. This codes for CASRDSSYEQYF.

The chain recombines TRBV9 with TRBJ2-1; the match to TRBD1 covers 9 bases. Germline V gene data show CDR1 as SGDLS and CDR2 as YYNGEE. The V and J ends lost 3 bases and 5 bases, in that order; junction bases with no gene match: 6. The CDR3 runs to 15 residues. CDR3 amino acids: CASSGGDRVDNEQFF. The CDR3 region has the DNA TGTGCCAGCAGCGGAGGGGACAGGGTCGACAATGAGCAGTTCTTC.

The chain combines TRBV13 with TRBJ2-5; TRBD2 matches 8 bases. The CDR3 is made up of 16 amino acids. With V trimmed by 5 bases and J by 4 bases, 12 bases remained unmatched. Germline V lookup: CDR1 PRHDT, CDR2 FYEKMQ (reference sequence). For the CDR3, the DNA is TGTGCCAGCAGCACCCGAGGCGGGAGGATAGTAGAGACCCAGTACTTC. It specifies CASSTRGGRIVETQYF.

CDR3 bases: TGTGCCAGCAGTTTTAGGCCCAGGGGGATCACCGGGGAGCTGTTTTTT. Protein product: CASSFRPRGITGELFF. V is TRBV27 and J is TRBJ2-2, with 7 positions matching TRBD1. CDR3 size: 16 residues. The V segment lost 3 bases and the J segment 4 bases; nucleotides outside the gene matches: 8. CDR1 is MNHEY, CDR2 SMNVEV, per germline (reference sequence).

V and J are TRBV7-9 and TRBJ1-5; 10 bases match TRBD1. The CDR3 sequence is 16 residues long. Germline-derived CDR1 and CDR2 are SEHNR and FQNEAQ (reference sequence). Trimming cost V 1 base and J 2 bases; bases outside gene matches: 2. The CDR3 reads CASSLGTGGGNQPQHF. CDR3 sequence (DNA): TGTGCCAGCAGCTTAGGGACAGGGGGTGGCAATCAGCCCCAGCATTTT.